A single sample gave rise to the 27 T cell receptor beta chains below, sequenced in a study of cytomegalovirus exposure and HLA in healthy donors. A multiplex PCR was run with 60 Vbeta primers and 13 Jbeta primers. Produced via immunoSEQ multiplex PCR; TCRdb's table is partial and in-frame only. This sample yields under 200,000 clones, of which about 83% are seen a single time; under 2% belongs to the top ten. The sequenced sample consisted of PBMCs. The receptors come from a man aged 35 to 55 in good health and CMV-seropositive.

V and J are TRBV19 and TRBJ2-1, with 12 nucleotides matching TRBD2. With V trimmed by 7 bases and J by 7 bases, 8 bases remained unmatched. Germline CDR1 LNHDA, CDR2 SQIVND (reference sequence). The CDR3 runs 15 residues. The CDR3 region has the DNA TGTGCCAGTACCATGACTAGCGGGAGCTCAAATGAGCAGTTCTTC. Translating gives CASTMTSGSSNEQFF.

The chain carries TRBV5-1 and TRBJ2-4; D is possibly TRBD2 (5 bases). Between the trimmed V and J ends, which lost 0 bases and 9 bases, there was a span of 16 bases. The germline V gene encodes CDR1 SGHRS and CDR2 YFSETQ. The CDR3 contains 15 residues. The CDR3 loop reads CASSLARADVSIQYF. DNA of the CDR3: TGCGCCAGCAGCTTGGCGCGGGCAGACGTAAGCATTCAGTACTTC.

The chain carries TRBV6-5 and TRBJ1-5; 7 bases map to TRBD1. Germline V gene lookup returns CDR1 MNHEY and CDR2 SVGAGI. Trimming took 7 bases from V and 1 from J; bases not matched to a gene: 7. This CDR3 spans 15 amino acids. The CDR3 protein is CASKGAGDSNQPQHF. In nucleotides, the CDR3 is TGTGCCAGCAAGGGGGCAGGGGACAGCAATCAGCCCCAGCATTTT.

The chain combines TRBV25-1 with TRBJ2-3; a possible D gene is TRBD1 (6 bases). The CDR3 totals 16 residues. V dropped 2 bases and J dropped 1 base, with 13 bases sitting between them. Germline lookup yields CDR1 MGHDK and CDR2 SYGVNS. The CDR3 DNA reads TGTGCCAGCAGTGAACACAGGGTTGGGGGCACAGATACGCAGTATTTT. It is translated as CASSEHRVGGTDTQYF.

The chain uses TRBV28 and TRBJ2-5, with 11 bases that match TRBD2. The V and J ends lost 2 bases and 5 bases, in that order; junction bases with no gene match: 7. The CDR3 has 16 residues. CDR1 and CDR2 (germline): MDHEN, SYDVKM. The CDR3 DNA reads as TGTGCCAGCAGTTTAAGTTTAGCGGGAGGGGGGGAGACCCAGTACTTC. Translating gives CASSLSLAGGGETQYF. Combining the CDR3 with reference TRBV28 and TRBJ2-5 gives the whole variable domain DVKVTQSSRYLVKRTGEKVFLECVQDMDHENMFWYRQDPGLGLRLIYFSYDVKMKEKGDIPEGYSVSREKKERFSLILESASTNQTSMYLCASSLSLAGGGETQYFGPGTRLLVL.

This clone was observed a single time. This chain uses TRBV6-6 with TRBJ2-1; D is ambiguous. The CDR3 has 12 residues. The V gene's germline CDR1 is MNHNY and CDR2 SVGAGI (reference sequence). V was trimmed by 5 bases and J by 8 bases, leaving 10 bases between them. CDR3 nucleotides: TGTGCCAGCAGTCCTAGTACCCATGAGCAGTTCTTC. It specifies CASSPSTHEQFF.

Remarks on this clone: One end of the junction is discordant with germline, which a read error may explain. V gene TRBV6-5 combines with J gene TRBJ2-4, with D tentatively TRBD2 (5 bases). Germline V gene lookup returns CDR1 MNHEY and CDR2 SVGAGI. The CDR3 has 14 residues. The CDR3 region is CASSPRLAKNSQYF. The CDR3 nucleotides are TGTGCCAGCAGTCCGAGGCTAGCCAAAAACAGTCAGTACTTC.

This clone was seen a handful of times. V is TRBV6-6 and J is TRBJ1-3; 9 positions match TRBD1. The junction had 6 bases not matched to a gene; V was cut back by 2 bases and J by 7 bases. The CDR3 has 15 residues. Germline V gene sequence: CDR1 MNHNY, CDR2 SVGAGI (reference sequence). DNA for the CDR3: TGTGCCAGCAGTTACCCAGGGACAGGGACGAACACCATATATTTT. Translation: CASSYPGTGTNTIYF.

This chain uses TRBV5-6 with TRBJ1-5, with TRBD1 matching over 11 bases. CDR3 length: 15 residues. The V gene end was trimmed by 4 bases and the J gene end by 5 bases; junction bases not matched to a gene: 5. CDR1 is SGHDT, CDR2 YYEEEE, per germline. The DNA for the CDR3 is TGTGCCAGCAGCCGGACAGGGGGCGCTTATCAGCCCCAGCATTTT. Its protein product is CASSRTGGAYQPQHF.

In its sample, this clone was seen once. J is TRBJ1-2 and V is TRBV4-3; 9 positions match TRBD1. Trimming at V came to 0 bases and at J to 8 bases, leaving 13 bases not matched to a gene. CDR1 LGHNA and CDR2 YSLEER come from the germline V gene. The CDR3 extends over 17 amino acids. The CDR3 sequence is CASSQDLGIGQGRGYTF. The CDR3, as DNA: TGCGCCAGCAGCCAAGACCTGGGAATCGGACAGGGGCGCGGCTACACCTTC.

J is TRBJ2-5 and V is TRBV5-1; no clear D gene. The CDR3 covers 15 residues. CDR1 and CDR2 (germline): SGHRS, YFSETQ. Trimming stripped 2 bases from V and 2 bases from J, with 13 bases between. This CDR3 is CASSLSGANQETQYF. The CDR3 DNA follows: TGCGCCAGCAGCTTAAGTGGAGCAAATCAAGAGACCCAGTACTTC.

In the case of this clone: The germline gene is not matched at one end of the junction; a read error may be the cause. The gene calls are TRBV19 and TRBJ2-7; TRBD1 aligns across 8 bases. CDR3 length equals 13 residues. Germline-derived CDR1 and CDR2 are LNHDA and SQIVND (reference sequence). CDR3 protein: CASSINLDRGWLF. The CDR3 coding sequence is TGTGCCAGTAGTATTAACCTCGACAGGGGCTGGCTCTTC. Based on the CDR3 plus reference TRBV19 and TRBJ2-7, the full variable domain is DGGITQSPKYLFRKEGQNVTLSCEQNLNHDAMYWYRQDPGQGLRLIYYSQIVNDFQKGDIAEGYSVSREKKESFPLTVTSAQKNPTAFYLCASSINLDRGWLFGPGTRLTVT.

V usage is TRBV19 and J usage is TRBJ2-7; 14 positions match TRBD2. V lost 3 bases to trimming and J lost 6 bases; unmatched junction nucleotides: 1. In germline, CDR1 is LNHDA, CDR2 SQIVND (reference sequence). The CDR3 extends over 14 amino acids. The CDR3 sequence: CASSMTSGRAEQYF. CDR3 sequence (DNA): TGTGCCAGTAGTATGACTAGCGGGAGGGCCGAGCAGTACTTC.

V gene TRBV2 combines with J gene TRBJ2-1; 8 nucleotides line up with TRBD1. The CDR3 totals 15 residues. The ends lost 6 bases at V and 7 bases at J; junction bases unmatched: 11. Per germline, CDR1 SNHLY and CDR2 FYNNEI. CDR3 DNA sequence: TGTGCCAGCAGGGGGACAGGCTGGGATGGGAATGAGCAGTTCTTC. Amino acids: CASRGTGWDGNEQFF.

V usage is TRBV10-3 and J usage is TRBJ1-1; no clear D. V was pared by 7 bases and J by 1 base, with 13 bases between. The CDR3 is 14 residues long. CDR1 and CDR2 from the germline V gene are ENHRY and SYGVKD. CDR3 loop: CAITEGRTNTEAFF. The DNA for the CDR3 is TGTGCCATCACCGAGGGAAGGACGAACACTGAAGCTTTCTTT.

The chain carries TRBV29-1 and TRBJ2-3; D possibly corresponds to TRBD1 (5 bases). Trimming stripped 5 bases from V and 2 bases from J, with 17 bases between. This CDR3 is 15 amino acids long. The germline V gene has CDR1 SQVTM and CDR2 ANQGSEA. Here the CDR3 reads CSVTLPQAITDTQYF. The CDR3 region has the DNA TGCAGCGTTACCCTACCACAGGCAATCACAGATACGCAGTATTTT.

The V call is TRBV4-3, the J call TRBJ1-1, with TRBD1 identical over 7 bases. The V and J ends lost 2 bases and 4 bases, in that order; junction bases with no gene match: 10. This CDR3 region has 16 residues. The V gene's germline CDR1 is LGHNA and CDR2 YSLEER. CDR3 amino acids: CASSQLQGTRGTEAFF. DNA for the CDR3: TGCGCCAGCAGCCAACTACAGGGGACCAGAGGCACTGAAGCTTTCTTT.

This sequence joins TRBV19 and TRBJ1-5; D call uncertain. V was pared by 1 base and J by 0 bases, with 7 bases between. Germline values: CDR1 LNHDA, CDR2 SQIVND (reference sequence). This CDR3 comprises 15 residues. For the CDR3, the DNA is TGTGCCAGTAGTATAGGAAGCAATAGCAATCAGCCCCAGCATTTT. It is translated as CASSIGSNSNQPQHF.

The chain uses TRBV5-1 and TRBJ2-3, with a tentative D call TRBD2 (6 bases). V was shortened by 4 bases and J by 6 bases, with 12 bases between the two germline ends. There are 13 residues in the CDR3. CDR1 and CDR2 (germline): SGHRS, YFSETQ. The CDR3 coding sequence is TGCGCCAGCAGCCCCCGGGGGATGGATACGCAGTATTTT. Translation: CASSPRGMDTQYF.

The chain employs TRBV6-4 and TRBJ2-2; D is perhaps TRBD1 (5 bases). CDR3 size: 14 residues. V dropped 1 base and J dropped 6 bases, with 9 bases sitting between them. Germline CDR1 and CDR2: MRHNA and SNTAGT. The CDR3 DNA follows: TGTGCCAGCAGTGACTATCCAGGGTCCGGGGAGCTGTTTTTT. Translated, it gives CASSDYPGSGELFF.

This clone was seen only a few times. The chain has TRBV11-2 and TRBJ2-2, with 10 bases fitting TRBD2. Germline V gene lookup returns CDR1 SGHAT and CDR2 FQNNGV. The junction had 5 bases not matched to a gene; V was cut back by 3 bases and J by 7 bases. The CDR3 has 15 amino acids. CDR3 in DNA: TGTGCCAGCAGCTTTCTAGCGGGAGCCAACGGGGAGCTGTTTTTT. Translating it yields CASSFLAGANGELFF.

V is TRBV2 and J is TRBJ1-1; D perhaps matches TRBD1 (5 bases). Deletions cut 4 bases from V and 4 bases from J, with 16 bases between. The CDR3 is made up of 15 amino acids. Germline CDR1 is SNHLY and CDR2 is FYNNEI. In DNA form, the CDR3 reads TGTGCCAGCAGTGTTTTCGGGGGAGGTGGCACTGAAGCTTTCTTT. Its translation: CASSVFGGGGTEAFF.

This clone has only one observation. V and J are TRBV5-1 and TRBJ2-7; TRBD2 aligns across 7 bases. The CDR3 sequence is 15 residues long. CDR1 SGHRS and CDR2 YFSETQ come from the germline V gene. The J segment lost 1 base and the V segment lost 4 bases, leaving 8 bases of the junction unmatched. The CDR3 DNA sequence: TGCGCCAGCAGCCTTTATGGGGGAGGGTCCTACGAGCAGTACTTC. It codes for CASSLYGGGSYEQYF.

The chain links TRBV28 to TRBJ2-7, with TRBD1 matching over 7 bases. This CDR3 is 12 amino acids long. The germline CDR1 and CDR2 sequences are MDHEN and SYDVKM. J lost 5 bases, V lost 6 bases, and 4 bases had no gene match. CDR3 coding DNA: TGTGCCAGCAGGCCCACAGGGGACGAGCAGTACTTC. Translating gives CASRPTGDEQYF.

The chain couples TRBV18 to TRBJ2-7, with D possibly being TRBD2 (6 bases). V dropped 3 bases and J dropped 2 bases, with 8 bases sitting between them. This CDR3 region has 13 residues. Germline values: CDR1 KGHSH, CDR2 LQKENI. CDR3 sequence reads: CASSPSGAYEQYF. CDR3 DNA sequence: TGTGCCAGCTCACCGTCGGGGGCCTACGAGCAGTACTTC.

This clone was recorded a few times. The chain uses TRBV11-2 and TRBJ2-1; the D gene is possibly TRBD2 (5 bases). Germline V gene lookup returns CDR1 SGHAT and CDR2 FQNNGV. Trimming took off 4 bases at V and 6 bases at J, with 13 bases between the two ends. The CDR3 is made up of 14 amino acids. The CDR3 reads CASSSRRGFNEQFF. CDR3 bases: TGTGCCAGCAGCTCTCGCCGAGGGTTCAATGAGCAGTTCTTC.

As to this clone: This CDR3 is also generated by other DNA sequences in the sample. This chain connects TRBV11-3 to TRBJ1-1, with unresolved D. Trimming stripped 1 base from V and 1 base from J, with 4 bases between. Per the germline V gene, CDR1 is SGHNT and CDR2 is YENEEA. The CDR3 is 13 residues long. CDR3 loop: CASSLGGNTEAFF. In nucleotides, the CDR3 is TGTGCCAGCAGCTTAGGCGGGAACACTGAAGCTTTCTTT.